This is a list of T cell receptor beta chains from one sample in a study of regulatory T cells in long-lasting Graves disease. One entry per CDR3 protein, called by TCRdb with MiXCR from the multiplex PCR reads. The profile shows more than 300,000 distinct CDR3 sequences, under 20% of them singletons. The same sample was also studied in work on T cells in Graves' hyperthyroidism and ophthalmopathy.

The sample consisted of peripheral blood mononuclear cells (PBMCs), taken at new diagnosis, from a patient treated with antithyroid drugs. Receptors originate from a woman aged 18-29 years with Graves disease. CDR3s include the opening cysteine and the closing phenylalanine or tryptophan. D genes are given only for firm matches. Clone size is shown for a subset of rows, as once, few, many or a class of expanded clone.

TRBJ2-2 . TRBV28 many CASNFRVGELFF TGTGCCAGCAATTTTCGGGTCGGGGAGCTGTTTTTT
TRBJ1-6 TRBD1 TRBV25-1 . CASTRGGQGSPLHF TGTGCCAGCACTAGAGGGGGACAGGGTTCACCCCTCCACTTT
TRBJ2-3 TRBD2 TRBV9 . CASSALAGALDTQYF TGTGCCAGCAGCGCCTTAGCGGGAGCACTAGATACGCAGTATTTT
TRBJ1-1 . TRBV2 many CTVGEGGPNTEAFF TGTACTGTGGGGGAAGGGGGACCGAACACTGAAGCTTTCTTT
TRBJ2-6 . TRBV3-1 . CASSQGPGRLSGANVLTF TGTGCCAGCAGCCAAGGTCCGGGTCGGCTTTCTGGGGCCAACGTCCTGACTTTC
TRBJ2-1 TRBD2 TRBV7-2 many CASSLRTSGNSYNEQFF TGTGCCAGCAGCCTCCGGACTAGCGGAAACTCCTACAATGAGCAGTTCTTC
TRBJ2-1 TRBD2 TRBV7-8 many CASSLDHRTSGREFF TGTGCCAGCAGCTTAGACCATCGGACTAGCGGGAGGGAGTTCTTC
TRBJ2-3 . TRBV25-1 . CASSEPGRRTDTQYF TGTGCCAGCAGTGAGCCGGGCAGACGCACAGATACGCAGTATTTT
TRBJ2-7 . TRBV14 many CASSHDGHIYEQYF TGTGCCAGCAGCCACGATGGGCATATCTACGAGCAGTACTTC
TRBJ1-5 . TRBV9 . CASSAREGSNQPQHF TGTGCCAGCAGCGCCAGGGAGGGGAGCAATCAGCCCCAGCATTTT
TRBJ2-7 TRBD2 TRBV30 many CAWRASGSYEQYF TGTGCCTGGAGGGCTAGCGGGAGCTACGAGCAGTACTTC
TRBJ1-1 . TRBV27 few CASSPSTGRAFF TGTGCCAGCAGTCCATCGACAGGACGGGCTTTCTTT
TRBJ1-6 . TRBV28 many CASRPRGHSYNSPLHF TGTGCCAGCAGGCCGCGGGGGCACTCCTATAATTCACCCCTCCACTTT
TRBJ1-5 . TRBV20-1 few CSAQTENSNQPQHF TGCAGTGCCCAGACAGAGAATAGCAATCAGCCCCAGCATTTT
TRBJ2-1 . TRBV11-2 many CASSLVATGLYNEQFF TGTGCCAGCAGCTTAGTCGCGACAGGACTTTACAATGAGCAGTTCTTC
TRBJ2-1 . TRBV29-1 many CTLGRGPRGEQFF TGCACCCTAGGGCGGGGGCCAAGGGGTGAGCAGTTCTTC
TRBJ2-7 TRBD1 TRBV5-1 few CASSLWDRADEQYF TGCGCCAGCAGCTTGTGGGACAGGGCGGACGAGCAGTACTTC
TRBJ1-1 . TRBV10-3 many CAISDPAGANTEAFF TGTGCCATCAGTGACCCGGCAGGAGCGAACACTGAAGCTTTCTTT
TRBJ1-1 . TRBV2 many CASSEFLTELYLGTEAFF TGTGCCAGCAGTGAATTTTTAACAGAATTGTACTTGGGCACTGAAGCTTTCTTT
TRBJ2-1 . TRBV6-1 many CASGVGGFGNEQFF TGTGCCAGCGGGGTCGGGGGATTTGGGAATGAACAGTTCTTC
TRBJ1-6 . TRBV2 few CASSPEGSRGAPLHF TGTGCCAGCAGTCCAGAGGGGAGCCGGGGAGCACCCCTCCACTTT
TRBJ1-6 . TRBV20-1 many CSARQGNSPLHF TGCAGTGCTAGACAGGGCAATTCACCCCTCCACTTT
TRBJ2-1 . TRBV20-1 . CSAVMQGTSYNEQFF TGCAGTGCTGTGATGCAGGGGACCTCCTACAATGAGCAGTTCTTC
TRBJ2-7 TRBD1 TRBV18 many CASSRGQGASYEQYF TGTGCCAGCTCCCGGGGACAGGGGGCGTCCTACGAGCAGTACTTC
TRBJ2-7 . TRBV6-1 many CASRPPRQVKNYEQYF TGTGCCAGCAGGCCCCCTAGACAGGTGAAGAACTACGAGCAGTACTTC
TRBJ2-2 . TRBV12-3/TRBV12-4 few CASSRRLAGTGELFF TGTGCCAGCAGCCGTCGGCTAGCTGGCACCGGGGAGCTGTTTTTT
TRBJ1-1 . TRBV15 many CATSRGDKNTEAFF TGTGCCACCAGCAGGGGAGACAAGAACACTGAAGCTTTCTTT
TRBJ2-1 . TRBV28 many CASEVPAVNEQFF TGTGCCAGCGAGGTCCCGGCGGTGAATGAGCAGTTCTTC
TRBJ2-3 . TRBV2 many CASSSSRNFGDTQYF TGTGCCAGCAGTTCCTCCCGGAACTTTGGGGATACGCAGTATTTT
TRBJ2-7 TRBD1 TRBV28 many CAGSLGGRGSLREQYF TGTGCCGGATCGCTAGGGGGCCGGGGCTCCTTACGGGAGCAGTACTTC
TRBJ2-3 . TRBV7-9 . CASSPEGTDTQYF TGTGCCAGCAGCCCGGAGGGGACAGATACGCAGTATTTT
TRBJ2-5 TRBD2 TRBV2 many CASSGSERTSGAETQYF TGTGCCAGCAGTGGATCCGAGCGGACTAGCGGGGCAGAGACCCAGTACTTC
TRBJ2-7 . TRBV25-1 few CASSELMYEQYF TGTGCCAGCAGTGAATTGATGTACGAGCAGTACTTC
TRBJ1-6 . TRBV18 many CASSRQASSYNSPLHF TGTGCCAGCTCACGGCAGGCGAGCTCCTATAATTCACCCCTCCACTTT
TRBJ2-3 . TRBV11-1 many CASTRSLSTDTQYF TGTGCCAGCACCCGATCACTAAGCACAGATACGCAGTATTTT
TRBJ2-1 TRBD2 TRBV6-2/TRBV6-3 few CASSTTGLAGRDNEQFF TGTGCCAGCAGTACCACGGGACTAGCGGGGAGAGACAATGAGCAGTTCTTC
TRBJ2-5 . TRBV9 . CASSTQGEATETQYF TGTGCCAGCAGCACTCAGGGGGAGGCCACAGAGACCCAGTACTTC
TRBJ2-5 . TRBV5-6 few CASSFRSGVKETQYF TGTGCCAGCAGTTTTCGCTCAGGGGTGAAAGAGACCCAGTACTTC
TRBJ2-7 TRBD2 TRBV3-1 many CASSQDRLAASYEQYF TGTGCCAGCAGCCAAGATAGGCTAGCGGCCAGCTACGAGCAGTACTTC
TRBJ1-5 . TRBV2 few CASKASDQPQHF TGTGCCAGCAAGGCGAGCGATCAGCCCCAGCATTTT
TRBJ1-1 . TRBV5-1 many CASSLDTITEAFF TGCGCCAGCAGCTTGGACACTATCACTGAAGCTTTCTTT
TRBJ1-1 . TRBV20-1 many CSARETGAWKTEAFF TGCAGTGCTAGAGAGACTGGGGCCTGGAAAACTGAAGCTTTCTTT
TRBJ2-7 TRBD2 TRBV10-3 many CAISEAGGASYEQYF TGTGCCATCAGTGAAGCGGGAGGGGCCTCCTACGAGCAGTACTTC
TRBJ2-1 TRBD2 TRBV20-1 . CSADLGAGTRYNEQFF TGCAGTGCGGACCTGGGAGCGGGAACTCGCTACAATGAGCAGTTCTTC
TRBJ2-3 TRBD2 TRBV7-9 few CASSLKFGGGLGDTQYF TGTGCCAGCAGCTTAAAGTTCGGGGGGGGCCTGGGAGATACGCAGTATTTT